The 31 T cell receptor beta chains below all came from one sample that was sequenced in a study of blood T cells in healthy people across ages. With a J-beta primer mix and a sample-barcoded 5' primer, a second PCR ran 7 to 11 cycles. TCRdb reprocessed the 5' RACE reads via MiXCR and lists one record per CDR3 protein. This table holds some 880,000 distinct CDR3 sequences, about 37% found once. Sequenced sample: blood. The receptors here all came from a young man in good health.

This clonotype occurred a few times. The rearrangement joins TRBV20-1 to TRBJ1-5; 10 bases are a match to TRBD1. J was trimmed by 2 bases and V by 0 bases; bases with no gene match: 10. CDR1 is DFQATT, CDR2 SNEGSKA, per germline (reference sequence). The CDR3 sequence is 18 residues long. This CDR3 reads CSAREWDRGEWGNQPQHF. The CDR3 DNA is TGCAGTGCTAGAGAGTGGGACAGGGGTGAATGGGGCAATCAGCCCCAGCATTTT.

The rearrangement joins TRBV7-9 to TRBJ1-4; D unclear. V lost 6 bases and J 5 bases, leaving 10 bases between the germline ends. The CDR3 spans 13 residues. The germline CDR1 and CDR2 sequences are SEHNR and FQNEAQ (reference sequence). CDR3 region: CASSIPWNEKLFF. The CDR3 coding sequence is TGTGCCAGCAGTATACCGTGGAATGAAAAACTGTTTTTT.

This clonotype was recorded a few times. The rearrangement uses TRBV12-3 or TRBV12-4 and TRBJ2-3, with D unclear. Trimming took 3 bases from V and 10 from J, leaving 11 bases between them. CDR3 length: 12 residues. Written as DNA, the CDR3 is TGTGCCAGCAGTTTGGGTCCGAAGGCGCAGTATTTT. It specifies CASSLGPKAQYF.

This rearrangement joins TRBV12-3 or TRBV12-4 to TRBJ2-3; no firm D call. The CDR3 extends over 13 amino acids. Trimming shortened V by 3 bases and J by 6 bases, and 10 bases separated the two germline ends. CDR3 residues: CASSFQRMDTQYF. The CDR3 DNA reads TGTGCCAGCAGTTTTCAAAGGATGGATACGCAGTATTTT.

The sample holds many counts of this clonotype. The chain joins TRBV12-3 or TRBV12-4 to TRBJ2-1; no firm D call. V was shortened by 6 bases and J by 5 bases, with 5 bases between the two germline ends. This CDR3 has 11 residues. CDR3 protein: CASRQNNEQFF. The DNA for the CDR3 is TGTGCCAGCAGACAAAACAATGAGCAGTTCTTC.

On this clonotype itself: This may arise from a read error, as a much more abundant clone is one base away. The gene calls are TRBV12-3 or TRBV12-4 and TRBJ2-1, with D hard to call. The CDR3 covers 14 residues. In DNA, the CDR3 is TGTGCCGGCAGTTTTCGCGCCCCGAACGTTGAGCAGTTCTTC. Its protein product is CAGSFRAPNVEQFF.

The sample holds a few counts of this clonotype. The chain is built from TRBV12-3 or TRBV12-4 and TRBJ2-3; weak D call: TRBD1 (6 bases). V was cut by 6 bases and J by 1 base, with 17 bases left in between. The CDR3 is 16 amino acids. The CDR3 protein is CASSQNRVSGTDTQYF. The CDR3 DNA reads TGTGCCAGCAGCCAGAACAGGGTTAGCGGCACAGATACGCAGTATTTT.

This clonotype was detected only once. This may be a read error: a much more frequent sequence differs by one nucleotide. For the CDR3, the DNA is TGTGTCAGCAGTCTACCACTAGTAGCGAGTACGCAGTATTTT. It is translated as CVSSLPLVASTQYF. The rearrangement joins TRBV28 to TRBJ2-3; maybe TRBD2 (5 bases). Per germline, CDR1 MDHEN and CDR2 SYDVKM. The CDR3 extends over 14 amino acids. Full variable domain (remainder filled in from reference TRBV28 and TRBJ2-3): DVKVTQSSRYLVKRTGEKVFLECVQDMDHENMFWYRQDPGLGLRLIYFSYDVKMKEKGDIPEGYSVSREKKERFSLILESASTNQTSMYLCVSSLPLVASTQYFGPGTRLTVL.

In this sample, this clonotype turned up many times. The rearrangement joins TRBV6-2 or TRBV6-3 to TRBJ2-5; 10 bases align to TRBD1. Germline V gene lookup returns CDR1 MNHEY and CDR2 SVGEGT. The CDR3 loop spans 16 amino acids. The V segment lost 5 bases and the J segment 2 bases; nucleotides outside the gene matches: 8. Written as DNA, the CDR3 is TGTGCCAGCAGTAAAGGGGACAGGGGACTTCAAGAGACCCAGTACTTC. Protein: CASSKGDRGLQETQYF.

On this clonotype: In this CDR3 the conserved last residue, phenylalanine or tryptophan, is missing, so a read error is likely. The chain couples TRBV29-1 to TRBJ1-2, with 8 bases identical to TRBD1. The trim removed 6 bases at V and 0 bases at J, leaving 3 bases unmatched. The germline CDR1 and CDR2 sequences are SQVTM and ANQGSEA. CDR3 length: 13 amino acids. The CDR3 protein is CSVPRGPNYGYTI. In DNA form, the CDR3 reads TGCAGCGTCCCCAGGGGGCCTAACTATGGCTACACCATC.

The genes are TRBV4-2 and TRBJ2-1; D is unresolved. Between the trimmed V and J ends, which lost 1 base and 6 bases, there was a span of 10 bases. This CDR3 is 14 amino acids long. Germline assignment: CDR1 LGHNA and CDR2 YNFKEQ. CDR3 coding DNA: TGTGCCAGCAGCCAAGGCCCATCTGTCAATGAGCAGTTCTTC. As protein: CASSQGPSVNEQFF.

The table lists this clonotype with many counts. This chain joins TRBV4-1 and TRBJ2-4, with D unresolved. Between the trimmed V and J ends, which lost 4 bases and 3 bases, there was a span of 13 bases. Per germline, CDR1 MGHRA and CDR2 YSYEKL. The CDR3 runs 15 residues. CDR3 loop: CASSRDPTGKNIQYF. The CDR3 nucleotides read TGCGCCAGCAGCCGAGATCCAACTGGCAAAAACATTCAGTACTTC.

This clonotype was seen a few times. The CDR3 reads CASSLEVYNEQYF. The CDR3 nucleotides read TGCGCCAGCAGCTTAGAAGTTTACAATGAGCAGTACTTC. The chain combines TRBV5-1 with TRBJ2-7; D uncertain. V lost 2 bases and J lost 7, with 13 bases in between. The CDR3 runs 13 residues. The V gene's germline CDR1 is SGHRS and CDR2 YFSETQ.

V is TRBV2 and J is TRBJ1-5; D not resolved. The CDR3 covers 17 residues. V lost 4 bases and J 0 bases, leaving 16 bases between the germline ends. Germline V gene sequence: CDR1 SNHLY, CDR2 FYNNEI. In nucleotides, the CDR3 is TGTGCCAGCAGTGTAGATTTCGGCCTACTTAGCAATCAGCCCCAGCATTTT. This gives the protein CASSVDFGLLSNQPQHF.

This clonotype turned up a few times. The chain joins TRBV10-3 to TRBJ1-2; D remains unclear. The CDR3 is 14 amino acids. Germline CDR1 and CDR2: ENHRY and SYGVKD. Trimming stripped 0 bases from V and 2 bases from J, with 7 bases between. For the CDR3, the DNA is TGTGCCATCAGTGAGTCGGGGAGCAACTATGGCTACACCTTC. It yields the protein CAISESGSNYGYTF.

There are many counts of this clonotype. The chain joins TRBV10-3 to TRBJ1-4, with no clear D. Germline CDR1 is ENHRY and CDR2 is SYGVKD. V gave up 6 bases and J gave up 0 bases, with 5 bases separating them. This CDR3 has 13 residues. CDR3 in amino acids: CAIRGTTNEKLFF. The CDR3 DNA reads TGTGCCATCAGGGGTACAACTAATGAAAAACTGTTTTTT.

This chain joins TRBV6-5 and TRBJ1-2; D is perhaps TRBD1 (5 bases). The ends were cut back, 0 bases at V and 8 bases at J, with 16 bases in the middle. The CDR3 has 15 amino acids. CDR1 and CDR2 (germline): MNHEY, SVGAGI. The CDR3 spells CASSYSTEGSGGYTF. DNA of the CDR3: TGTGCCAGCAGTTACTCGACAGAAGGTTCGGGCGGCTACACCTTC.

The chain employs TRBV20-1 and TRBJ1-2; D gene ambiguous. Per the germline V gene, CDR1 is DFQATT and CDR2 is SNEGSKA (reference sequence). The CDR3 has 14 residues. V was shortened by 5 bases and J by 0 bases, with 13 bases between the two germline ends. CDR3 DNA sequence: TGCAGTGCTCGAGGCTACAGCTCTAACTATGGCTACACCTTC. Its translation is CSARGYSSNYGYTF.

As for this clonotype: It may be a read error: a sequence one base away is much more abundant. This chain links TRBV18 with TRBJ1-2, with D uncertain. The germline V gene encodes CDR1 KGHSH and CDR2 LQKENI. The CDR3 runs 13 residues. The CDR3 here is CTSSPGVRDGYTF. As DNA, the CDR3 is TGTACCAGCTCACCCGGGGTTCGCGATGGCTACACCTTC.

This clonotype occurred a few times. The chain employs TRBV4-1 and TRBJ2-1, with D perhaps being TRBD1 or TRBD2 (5 bases each). The end of the DNA aligns better with TRBJ2-7, so the J call may be wrong. This CDR3 comprises 15 residues. The germline gives CDR1 MGHRA, CDR2 YSYEKL. The CDR3 sequence is CASSQVYEGNNEQYF. The CDR3 region has the DNA TGCGCCAGCAGCCAAGTTTATGAGGGGAACAATGAGCAGTACTTC.

The V and J genes are TRBV15 and TRBJ2-5; D unclear. TRBJ2-7 matches the DNA end more closely, so the J call is doubtful. The CDR3 totals 14 residues. Germline CDR1 LNHNV, CDR2 YYDKDF (reference sequence). The CDR3 here is CATSRGGSTYEQYF. In DNA, the CDR3 is TGTGCCACCAGCAGAGGCGGCAGTACCTACGAGCAGTACTTC.

This clonotype was observed at least ten times. V gene TRBV12-3 or TRBV12-4 combines with J gene TRBJ1-1; the D is unclear. Deletions cut 3 bases from V and 7 bases from J, with 6 bases between. CDR3 size: 11 residues. The CDR3 spells CASSLGYEAFF. The DNA for the CDR3 is TGTGCCAGCAGTTTGGGGTATGAAGCTTTCTTT.

This clonotype came up a few times. The chain recombines TRBV12-3 or TRBV12-4 with TRBJ1-6; TRBD1 matches at 11 bases. V was pared by 6 bases and J by 10 bases, with 5 bases of the junction left unmatched. CDR3 length: 14 amino acids. Here the CDR3 reads CASSAGTGGSPLHF. CDR3 in DNA: TGTGCCAGCAGCGCCGGGACAGGGGGATCACCCCTCCACTTT.

This clonotype was seen ten or more times. The rearrangement uses TRBV20-1 and TRBJ2-1; 7 nucleotides align to TRBD1. The V segment lost 5 bases and the J segment 3 bases; nucleotides outside the gene matches: 7. The CDR3 sequence is 14 residues long. The germline CDR1 and CDR2 sequences are DFQATT and SNEGSKA (reference sequence). The chain's CDR3 is CSAPGTEIYNEQFF. The CDR3 DNA reads as TGCAGTGCTCCCGGGACAGAGATCTACAATGAGCAGTTCTTC.

V usage is TRBV20-1 and J usage is TRBJ2-3; D is perhaps TRBD1 or TRBD2 (5 bases each). The germline CDR1 and CDR2 sequences are DFQATT and SNEGSKA (reference sequence). Trimming stripped 8 bases from V and 0 bases from J, with 18 bases between. The CDR3 contains 15 residues. The CDR3 protein is CSTASGLSSTDTQYF. Here the CDR3 DNA reads TGCAGTACTGCCTCGGGGCTCTCCAGCACAGATACGCAGTATTTT.

This clonotype was counted a few times. This chain uses TRBV28 with TRBJ2-3, with D perhaps assigned TRBD1 or TRBD2 (5 bases each). This CDR3 has 17 residues. CDR1 and CDR2 (germline): MDHEN, SYDVKM. V lost 5 bases, J lost 2 bases, and 20 bases lay in between. The CDR3 region has the DNA TGTGCCAGCAGTACCCGGGGCAGGAAGGGATCCACAGATACGCAGTATTTT. It translates to CASSTRGRKGSTDTQYF.

In its sample, this clonotype was seen a few times. J is TRBJ2-5 and V is TRBV5-6; 7 bases align to TRBD2. Germline values: CDR1 SGHDT, CDR2 YYEEEE. The ends lost 5 bases at V and 0 bases at J; junction bases unmatched: 10. The CDR3 covers 16 residues. This CDR3 reads CASRSGRRTYQETQYF. In nucleotides, the CDR3 is TGTGCCAGCAGATCCGGGAGGCGGACGTACCAAGAGACCCAGTACTTC.

The CDR3 is CATLGPGIGQPQHF. The CDR3 nucleotides are TGTGCCACCCTGGGGCCCGGGATTGGTCAGCCCCAGCATTTT. The V and J genes are TRBV7-9 and TRBJ1-5, with D perhaps matching TRBD1 (5 bases). Trimming shortened V by 10 bases and J by 6 bases, and 19 bases separated the two germline ends. Germline values: CDR1 SEHNR, CDR2 FQNEAQ (reference sequence). The CDR3 contains 14 residues.

There are many counts of this clonotype. The rearrangement joins TRBV20-1 to TRBJ1-1; the D is unclear. V was shortened by 0 bases and J by 0 bases, with 5 bases between the two germline ends. Germline CDR1 reads DFQATT; CDR2 reads SNEGSKA (reference sequence). The length of the CDR3 is 13 residues. The CDR3 nucleotides read TGCAGTGCTAGAGAGGGGTTGAACACTGAAGCTTTCTTT. This translates into CSAREGLNTEAFF.

The chain links TRBV12-3 or TRBV12-4 to TRBJ2-5, with D possibly matching TRBD2 (6 bases). Between the trimmed V and J ends, which lost 2 bases and 2 bases, there was a span of 21 bases. This CDR3 has 18 residues. The CDR3 DNA reads as TGTGCCAGCAGTTTATGGGGGGATCTAGTAGCCCCTCAAGAGACCCAGTACTTC. Translated, it gives CASSLWGDLVAPQETQYF.

This clonotype was observed at least ten times. The J gene is TRBJ2-7, the V gene TRBV9; D possibly corresponds to TRBD1 (5 bases). CDR3 length equals 15 residues. The V end lost 7 bases, the J end lost 1 base, and 18 bases lay between the germline ends. Looked up from germline, CDR1 is SGDLS and CDR2 is YYNGEE. The CDR3 DNA reads as TGTGCCAGCTCCGACTCAGACAGCCCTTCCTACGAGCAGTACTTC. Amino acids: CASSDSDSPSYEQYF.